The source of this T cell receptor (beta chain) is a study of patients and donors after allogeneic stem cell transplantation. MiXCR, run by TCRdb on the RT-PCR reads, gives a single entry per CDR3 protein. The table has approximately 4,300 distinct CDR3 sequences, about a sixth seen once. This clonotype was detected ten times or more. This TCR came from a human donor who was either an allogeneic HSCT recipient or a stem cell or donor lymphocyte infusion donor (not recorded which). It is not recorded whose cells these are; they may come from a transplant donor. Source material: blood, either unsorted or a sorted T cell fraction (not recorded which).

The chain's CDR3 is CASSLWGGTNEKLFF. The CDR3 nucleotides are TGTGCCAGCAGTTTATGGGGGGGGACTAATGAAAAACTGTTTTTT. J is TRBJ1-4 and V is TRBV27; D may be TRBD1 (5 bases). In germline, CDR1 is MNHEY, CDR2 SMNVEV (reference sequence). Trimming took off 1 base at V and 2 bases at J, with 8 bases between the two ends. CDR3 length equals 15 residues.